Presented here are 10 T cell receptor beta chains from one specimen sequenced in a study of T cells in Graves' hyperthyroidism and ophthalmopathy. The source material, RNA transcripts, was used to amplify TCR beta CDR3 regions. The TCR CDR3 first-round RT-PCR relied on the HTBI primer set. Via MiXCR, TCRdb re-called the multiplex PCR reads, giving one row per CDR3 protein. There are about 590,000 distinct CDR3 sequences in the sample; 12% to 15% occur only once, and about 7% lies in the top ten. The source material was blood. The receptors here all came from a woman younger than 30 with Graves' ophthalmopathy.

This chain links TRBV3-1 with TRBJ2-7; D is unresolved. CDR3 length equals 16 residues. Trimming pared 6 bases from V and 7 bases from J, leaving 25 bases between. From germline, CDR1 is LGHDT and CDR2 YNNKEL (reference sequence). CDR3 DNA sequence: TGTGCCAGCAGGGCCCCACTTCGGGCAGCGACCTGGGAGCAGTACTTC. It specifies CASRAPLRAATWEQYF.

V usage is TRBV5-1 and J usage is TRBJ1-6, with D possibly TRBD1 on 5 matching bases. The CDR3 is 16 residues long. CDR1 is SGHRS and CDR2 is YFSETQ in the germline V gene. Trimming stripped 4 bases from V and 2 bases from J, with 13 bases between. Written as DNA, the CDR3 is TGCGCCAGCAGCCCGGGAGGGGAAACCTATAATTCACCCCTCCACTTT. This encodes CASSPGGETYNSPLHF.

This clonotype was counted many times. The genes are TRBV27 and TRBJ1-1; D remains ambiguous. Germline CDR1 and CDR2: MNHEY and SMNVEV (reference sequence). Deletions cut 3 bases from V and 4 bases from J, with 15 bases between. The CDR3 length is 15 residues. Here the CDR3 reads CASSFSLKLSTEAFF. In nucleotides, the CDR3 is TGTGCCAGCAGTTTCTCTCTAAAATTAAGCACTGAAGCTTTCTTT.

In DNA, the CDR3 is TGTGCCAGCTCACCACCAGGACAGGGGCAAGATACGCAGTATTTT. Translation gives CASSPPGQGQDTQYF. The chain employs TRBV18 and TRBJ2-3; TRBD1 matches 9 bases. V shed 0 bases, J shed 5 bases, and the junction held 3 bases outside the gene matches. Germline CDR1 is KGHSH and CDR2 is LQKENI. This CDR3 comprises 15 residues.

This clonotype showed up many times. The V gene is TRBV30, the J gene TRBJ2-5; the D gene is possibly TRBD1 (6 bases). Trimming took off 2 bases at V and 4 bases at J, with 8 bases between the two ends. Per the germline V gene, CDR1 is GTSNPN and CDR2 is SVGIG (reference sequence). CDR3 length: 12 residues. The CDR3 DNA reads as TGTGCCTGGAGTCCCAGGGGAGAGACCCAGTACTTC. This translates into CAWSPRGETQYF.

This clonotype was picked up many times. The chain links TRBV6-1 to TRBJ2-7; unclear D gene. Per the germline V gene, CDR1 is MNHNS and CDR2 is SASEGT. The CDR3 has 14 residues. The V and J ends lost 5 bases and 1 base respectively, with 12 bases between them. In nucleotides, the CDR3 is TGTGCCAGCAGTTTGGTCGGAAGATCCTACGAGCAGTACTTC. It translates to CASSLVGRSYEQYF.

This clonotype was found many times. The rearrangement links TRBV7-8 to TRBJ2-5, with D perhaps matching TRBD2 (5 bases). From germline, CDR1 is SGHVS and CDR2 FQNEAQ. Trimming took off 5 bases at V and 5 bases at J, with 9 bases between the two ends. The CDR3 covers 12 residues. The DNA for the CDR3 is TGTGCCAGCAGCGCTATAGCGGAGACCCAGTACTTC. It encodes CASSAIAETQYF.

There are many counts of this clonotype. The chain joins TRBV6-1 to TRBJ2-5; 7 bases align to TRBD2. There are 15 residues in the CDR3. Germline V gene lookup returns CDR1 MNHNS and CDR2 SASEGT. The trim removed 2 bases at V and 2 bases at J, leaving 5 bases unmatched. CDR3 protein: CASSEPGTNQETQYF. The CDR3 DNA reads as TGTGCCAGCAGTGAACCCGGGACTAATCAAGAGACCCAGTACTTC.

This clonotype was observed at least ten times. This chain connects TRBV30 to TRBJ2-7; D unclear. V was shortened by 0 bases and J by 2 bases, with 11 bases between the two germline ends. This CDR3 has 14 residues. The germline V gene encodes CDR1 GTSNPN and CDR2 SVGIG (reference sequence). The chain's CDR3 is CAWSVGRIAYEQYF. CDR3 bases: TGTGCCTGGAGTGTTGGTAGGATCGCCTACGAGCAGTACTTC.

The CDR3 here is CASIMTSGDTGELFF. CDR3 in DNA: TGTGCCAGCATCATGACTAGCGGTGACACCGGGGAGCTGTTTTTT. The chain has TRBV12-3 or TRBV12-4 and TRBJ2-2; 9 bases match TRBD2. The CDR3 length is 15 residues. J lost 3 bases, V lost 7 bases, and 6 bases had no gene match.